The 3 T cell receptor beta chains in this list originate from one sample, sequenced in a study of siplizumab effects on memory and regulatory T cells. Measured with immunoSEQ multiplex PCR; TCRdb has only the in-frame clones, and not every one. The data show 55,000 to 65,000 clones, around 97% seen once. The sequenced material came from naive CD8+ T cells sorted from blood. The receptors come from a human donor in good health.

This clone was found once. The gene calls are TRBV6-6 and TRBJ1-1; the match to TRBD1 covers 9 bases. Trimming cost V 6 bases and J 7 bases; bases outside gene matches: 9. Germline CDR1 is MNHNY and CDR2 is SVGAGI (reference sequence). The CDR3 length is 14 residues. CDR3 nucleotide sequence: TGTGCCAGCAGCTACGGGACAGGGATCTATGAAGCTTTCTTT. Translated: CASSYGTGIYEAFF.

The genes are TRBV7-6 and TRBJ2-5; 13 positions match TRBD2. The CDR3 covers 17 residues. V dropped 5 bases and J dropped 1; count of bases not matched to a gene: 7. The germline gives CDR1 SGHVS, CDR2 FNYEAQ. The CDR3 coding sequence is TGTGCCAGCAGCCCGAGCACTAGCGGGAGGGCCCAAGAGACCCAGTACTTC. Protein: CASSPSTSGRAQETQYF.

The chain combines TRBV9 with TRBJ2-2, with 12 bases identical to TRBD2. The CDR3 is 16 amino acids. V dropped 4 bases and J dropped 3; count of bases not matched to a gene: 4. Per germline, CDR1 SGDLS and CDR2 YYNGEE. CDR3 sequence reads: CASSTGLAGHTGELFF. Here the CDR3 DNA reads TGTGCCAGCAGCACCGGACTAGCGGGACACACCGGGGAGCTGTTTTTT.